This T cell receptor beta chain was identified in a study of identical twins. The CDR3 has 14 amino acids. The V end lost 0 bases, the J end lost 4 bases, and 12 bases lay between the germline ends. CDR1 GTSNPN and CDR2 SVGIG come from the germline V gene (reference sequence). This clonotype appeared once. MiXCR, applied by TCRdb to the 5' RACE reads, yields one record per CDR3 protein. The data contain some 1,600,000 distinct CDR3 sequences, under 35% of them singletons. Sequenced material: cord blood. The V gene is TRBV30, the J gene TRBJ1-2; D gene ambiguous. The sequence was obtained from a newborn girl in good health. This CDR3 is CAWSVPDWIYGYTF. CDR3 DNA: TGTGCCTGGAGTGTACCGGACTGGATCTATGGCTACACCTTC.